This T cell receptor (beta chain) is from a study of blood T cell repertoires in COVID-19. The overall study: Collection of acute and convalescent COVID-19 samples took place in the United States, Italy and Spain. PBMCs, B-cell-depleted T cells, or T cells were the source of the cDNA or gDNA that made up the material.

The germline V gene has CDR1 SGHRS and CDR2 YFSETQ. Losses at the gene ends were 3 bases for V and 2 bases for J; bases not matched to a gene: 4. The CDR3 runs 16 residues. Per the original data handling: For nucleated cells, counts were estimated from reference gene primer amplification. Assay: immunoSEQ multiplex PCR; the TCRdb copy retains only in-frame clones and omits some. D and trimming were read from the DNA, whereas the V and J calls and clone size are those reported in that table. In the table there are 25,000 to 35,000 clones, about nine tenths of which are singletons. V and J are TRBV5-1 and TRBJ2-3; 12 nucleotides match TRBD2. The TCR sequence derives from a human donor with active COVID-19. The donor label of this sample is uncertain. The sample comprised peripheral blood. CDR3 DNA sequence: TGCGCCAGCAGCTCCAGACTAGCGGGAGCCACAGATACGCAGTATTTT. Translated, it gives CASSSRLAGATDTQYF.